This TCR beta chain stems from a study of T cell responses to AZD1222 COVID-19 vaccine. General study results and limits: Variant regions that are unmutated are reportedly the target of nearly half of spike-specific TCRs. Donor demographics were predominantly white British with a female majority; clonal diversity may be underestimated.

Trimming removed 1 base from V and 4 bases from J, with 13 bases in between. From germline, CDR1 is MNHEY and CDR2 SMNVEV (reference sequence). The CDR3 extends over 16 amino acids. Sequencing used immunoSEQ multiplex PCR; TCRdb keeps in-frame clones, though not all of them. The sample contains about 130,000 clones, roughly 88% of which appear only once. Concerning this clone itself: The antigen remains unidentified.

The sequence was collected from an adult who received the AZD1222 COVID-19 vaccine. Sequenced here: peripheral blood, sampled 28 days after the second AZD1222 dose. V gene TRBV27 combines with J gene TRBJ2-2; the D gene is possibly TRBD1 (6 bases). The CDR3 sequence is CASSLYGTRGTGELFF. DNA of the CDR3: TGTGCCAGCAGTTTATACGGGACAAGGGGCACCGGGGAGCTGTTTTTT.